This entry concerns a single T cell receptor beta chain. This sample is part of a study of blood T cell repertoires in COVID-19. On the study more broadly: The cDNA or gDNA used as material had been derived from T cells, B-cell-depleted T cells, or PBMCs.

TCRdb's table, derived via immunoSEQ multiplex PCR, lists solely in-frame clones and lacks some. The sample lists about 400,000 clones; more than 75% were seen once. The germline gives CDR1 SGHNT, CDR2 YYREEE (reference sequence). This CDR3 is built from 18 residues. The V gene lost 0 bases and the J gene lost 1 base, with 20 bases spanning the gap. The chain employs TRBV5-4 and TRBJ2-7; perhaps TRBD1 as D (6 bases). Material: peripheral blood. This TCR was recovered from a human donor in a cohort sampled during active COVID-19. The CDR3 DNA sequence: TGTGCCAGCAGCTTGGATCCCTTCGGACAGCAGAGGTCCTACGAGCAGTACTTC. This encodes CASSLDPFGQQRSYEQYF.